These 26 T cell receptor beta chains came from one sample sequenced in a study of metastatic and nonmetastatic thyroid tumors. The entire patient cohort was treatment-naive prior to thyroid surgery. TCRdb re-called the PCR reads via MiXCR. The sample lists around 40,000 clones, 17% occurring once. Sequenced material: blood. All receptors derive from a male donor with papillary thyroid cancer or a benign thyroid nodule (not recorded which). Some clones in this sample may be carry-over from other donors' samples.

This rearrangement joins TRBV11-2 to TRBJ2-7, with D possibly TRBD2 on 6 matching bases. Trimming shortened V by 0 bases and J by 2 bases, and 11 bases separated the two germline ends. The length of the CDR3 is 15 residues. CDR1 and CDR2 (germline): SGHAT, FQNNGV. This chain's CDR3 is CASSLEAGPAYEQYF. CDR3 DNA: TGTGCCAGCAGCTTAGAGGCGGGACCCGCCTACGAGCAGTACTTC.

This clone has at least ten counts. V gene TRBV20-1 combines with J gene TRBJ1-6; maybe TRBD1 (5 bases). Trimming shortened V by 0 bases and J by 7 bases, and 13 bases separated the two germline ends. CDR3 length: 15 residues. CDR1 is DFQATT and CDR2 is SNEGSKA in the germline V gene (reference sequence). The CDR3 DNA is TGCAGTGCTAGAGATTGGGAGGGGCAAAATTCACCCCTCCACTTT. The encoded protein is CSARDWEGQNSPLHF.

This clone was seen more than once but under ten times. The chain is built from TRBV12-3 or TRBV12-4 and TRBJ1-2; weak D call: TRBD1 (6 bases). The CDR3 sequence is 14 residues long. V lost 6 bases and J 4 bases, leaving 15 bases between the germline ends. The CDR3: CASSRDTITYGYTF. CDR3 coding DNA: TGTGCCAGCAGCCGGGACACGATTACCTATGGCTACACCTTC.

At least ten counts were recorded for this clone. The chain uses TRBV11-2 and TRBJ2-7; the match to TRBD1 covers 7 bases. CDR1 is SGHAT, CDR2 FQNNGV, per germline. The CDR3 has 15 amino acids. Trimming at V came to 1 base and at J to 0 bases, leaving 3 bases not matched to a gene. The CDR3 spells CASSLVTGDSYEQYF. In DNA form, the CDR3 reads TGTGCCAGCAGCTTAGTCACAGGGGACTCCTACGAGCAGTACTTC.

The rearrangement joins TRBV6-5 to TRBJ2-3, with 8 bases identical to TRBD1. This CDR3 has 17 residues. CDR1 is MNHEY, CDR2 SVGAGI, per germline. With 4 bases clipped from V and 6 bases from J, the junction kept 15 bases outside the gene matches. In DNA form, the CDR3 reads TGTGCCAGCAGTTGGGACAGGTGGCGCAATCCAACTGATACGCAGTATTTT. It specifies CASSWDRWRNPTDTQYF.

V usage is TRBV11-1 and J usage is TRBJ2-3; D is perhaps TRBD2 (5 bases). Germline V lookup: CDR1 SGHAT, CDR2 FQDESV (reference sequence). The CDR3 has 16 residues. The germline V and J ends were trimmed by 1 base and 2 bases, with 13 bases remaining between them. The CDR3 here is CASSLVSSTHTDTQYF. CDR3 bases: TGTGCCAGCAGCTTAGTGTCTAGCACTCACACAGATACGCAGTATTTT.

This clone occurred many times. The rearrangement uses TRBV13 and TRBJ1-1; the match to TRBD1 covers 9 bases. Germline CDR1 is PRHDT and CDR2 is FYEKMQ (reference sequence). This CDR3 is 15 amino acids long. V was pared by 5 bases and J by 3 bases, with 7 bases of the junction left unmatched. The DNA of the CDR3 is TGTGCCAGCAGCACAAGACAGGGGGGAGACACTGAAGCTTTCTTT. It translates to CASSTRQGGDTEAFF. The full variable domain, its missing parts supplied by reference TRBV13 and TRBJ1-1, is AAGVIQSPRHLIKEKRETATLKCYPIPRHDTVYWYQQGPGQDPQFLISFYEKMQSDKGSIPDRFSAQQFSDYHSELNMSSLELGDSALYFCASSTRQGGDTEAFFGQGTRLTVV.

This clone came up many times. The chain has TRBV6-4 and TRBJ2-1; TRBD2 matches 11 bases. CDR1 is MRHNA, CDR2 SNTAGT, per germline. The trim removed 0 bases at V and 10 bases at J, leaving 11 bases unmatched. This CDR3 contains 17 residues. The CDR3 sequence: CASSDSPTSGSTGEQFF. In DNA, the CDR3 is TGTGCCAGCAGTGACTCACCCACTAGCGGGAGTACTGGGGAGCAGTTCTTC.

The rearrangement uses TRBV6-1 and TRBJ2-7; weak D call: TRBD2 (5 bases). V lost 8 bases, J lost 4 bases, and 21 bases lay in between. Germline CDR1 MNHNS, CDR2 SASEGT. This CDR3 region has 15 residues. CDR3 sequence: CASQSYPGKGYEQYF. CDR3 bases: TGTGCCAGCCAGAGCTACCCCGGGAAAGGATACGAGCAGTACTTC.

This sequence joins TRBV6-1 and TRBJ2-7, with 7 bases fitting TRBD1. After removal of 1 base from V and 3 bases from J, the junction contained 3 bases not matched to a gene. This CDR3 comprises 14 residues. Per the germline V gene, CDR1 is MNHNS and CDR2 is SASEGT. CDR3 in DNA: TGTGCCAGCAGTGAAGACAGGGGTTACTACGAGCAGTACTTC. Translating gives CASSEDRGYYEQYF.

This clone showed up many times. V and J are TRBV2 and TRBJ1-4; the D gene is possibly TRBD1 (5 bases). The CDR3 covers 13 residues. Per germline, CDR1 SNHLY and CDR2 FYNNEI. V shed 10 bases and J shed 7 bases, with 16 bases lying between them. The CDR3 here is CATRRGTLEKLFF. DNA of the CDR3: TGTGCCACTAGGAGGGGTACCCTTGAAAAACTGTTTTTT.

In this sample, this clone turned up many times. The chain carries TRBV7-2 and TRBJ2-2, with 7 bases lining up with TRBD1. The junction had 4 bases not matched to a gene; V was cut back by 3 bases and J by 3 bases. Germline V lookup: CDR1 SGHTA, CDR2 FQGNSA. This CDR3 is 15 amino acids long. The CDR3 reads CASSFTQGDTGELFF. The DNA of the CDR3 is TGTGCCAGCAGCTTTACTCAGGGGGACACCGGGGAGCTGTTTTTT.

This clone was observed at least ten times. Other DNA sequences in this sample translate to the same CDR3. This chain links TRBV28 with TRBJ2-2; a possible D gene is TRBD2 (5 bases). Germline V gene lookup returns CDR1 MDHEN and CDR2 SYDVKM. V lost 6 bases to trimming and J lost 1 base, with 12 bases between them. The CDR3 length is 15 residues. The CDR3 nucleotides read TGTGCCAGCAGCCACGGACTGCTGAACACCGGGGAGCTGTTTTTT. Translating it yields CASSHGLLNTGELFF.

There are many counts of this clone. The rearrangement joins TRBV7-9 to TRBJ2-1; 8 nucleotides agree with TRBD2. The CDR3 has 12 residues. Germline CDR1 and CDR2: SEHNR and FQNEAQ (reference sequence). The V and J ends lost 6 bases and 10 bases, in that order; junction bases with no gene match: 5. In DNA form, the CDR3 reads TGTGCCAGCAGTCCGCCGGGAGGGGAGCAGTTCTTC. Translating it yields CASSPPGGEQFF.

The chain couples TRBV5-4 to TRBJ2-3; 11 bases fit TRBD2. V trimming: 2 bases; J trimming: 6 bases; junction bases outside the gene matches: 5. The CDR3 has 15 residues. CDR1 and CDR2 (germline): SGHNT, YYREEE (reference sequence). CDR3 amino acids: CASSFLAGGRDTQYF. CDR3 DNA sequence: TGTGCCAGCAGCTTTTTAGCGGGGGGGCGGGATACGCAGTATTTT.

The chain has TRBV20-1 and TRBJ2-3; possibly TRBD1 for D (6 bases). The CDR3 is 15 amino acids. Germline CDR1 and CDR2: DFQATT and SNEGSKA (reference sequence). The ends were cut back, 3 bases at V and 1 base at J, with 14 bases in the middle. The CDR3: CSASPEGGGTDTQYF. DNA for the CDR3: TGCAGTGCTAGCCCCGAAGGGGGAGGCACAGATACGCAGTATTTT.

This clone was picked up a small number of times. The CDR3 sequence is CASSEGRGTNGYTF. The DNA for the CDR3 is TGTGCCAGCAGTGAAGGCAGGGGAACAAATGGCTACACCTTC. This chain connects TRBV2 to TRBJ1-2; D might be TRBD1 (6 bases). This CDR3 spans 14 amino acids. V was cut by 1 base and J by 6 bases, with 12 bases left in between. Per germline, CDR1 SNHLY and CDR2 FYNNEI.

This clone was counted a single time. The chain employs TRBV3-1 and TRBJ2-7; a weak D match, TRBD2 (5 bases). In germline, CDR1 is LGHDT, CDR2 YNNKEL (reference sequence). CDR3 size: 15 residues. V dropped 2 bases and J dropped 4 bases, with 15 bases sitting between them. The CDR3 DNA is TGTGCCAGCAGCCAATCGGTTGTAGCGTCTTACGAGCAGTACTTC. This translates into CASSQSVVASYEQYF.

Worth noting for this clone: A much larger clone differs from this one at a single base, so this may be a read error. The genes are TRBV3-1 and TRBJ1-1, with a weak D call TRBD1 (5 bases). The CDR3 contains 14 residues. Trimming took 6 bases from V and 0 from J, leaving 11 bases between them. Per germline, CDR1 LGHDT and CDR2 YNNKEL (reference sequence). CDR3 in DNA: TGTGCCAGCAGACTAGGGACCCTGAACACTGAAGCTTTCTTT. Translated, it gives CASRLGTLNTEAFF.

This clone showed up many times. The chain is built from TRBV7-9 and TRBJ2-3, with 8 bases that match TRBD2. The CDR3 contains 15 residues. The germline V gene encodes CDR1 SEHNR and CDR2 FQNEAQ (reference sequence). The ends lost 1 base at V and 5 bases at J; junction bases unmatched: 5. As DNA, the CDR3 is TGTGCCAGCAGCTTAGTGCTCAGCGGGGGAGATACGCAGTATTTT. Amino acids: CASSLVLSGGDTQYF.

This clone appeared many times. The CDR3 nucleotides read TGTGCCAGCAGTGAAAGCGAAGGCAATGAGCAGTTCTTC. This translates into CASSESEGNEQFF. The chain recombines TRBV6-1 with TRBJ2-1; D uncertain. Germline CDR1 is MNHNS and CDR2 is SASEGT. This CDR3 is built from 13 residues. Trimming took 2 bases from V and 6 from J, leaving 8 bases between them.

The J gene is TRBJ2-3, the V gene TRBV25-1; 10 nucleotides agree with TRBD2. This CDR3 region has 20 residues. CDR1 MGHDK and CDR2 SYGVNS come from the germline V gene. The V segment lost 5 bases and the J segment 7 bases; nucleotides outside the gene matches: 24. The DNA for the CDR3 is TGTGCCAGCAGTCAGAGCGGGGGGGCGGCCTCCTTGGCAATTGCGTATACGCAGTATTTT. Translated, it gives CASSQSGGAASLAIAYTQYF.

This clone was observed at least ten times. The CDR3 region has the DNA TGCGCCAGCAGCTTGCACCGGGCCCTCCTTGGGAATGAGCAGTTCTTC. Protein sequence: CASSLHRALLGNEQFF. The chain couples TRBV5-1 to TRBJ2-1; D is ambiguous. The germline V gene encodes CDR1 SGHRS and CDR2 YFSETQ. V dropped 1 base and J dropped 7 bases, with 18 bases sitting between them. The CDR3 is 16 residues long.

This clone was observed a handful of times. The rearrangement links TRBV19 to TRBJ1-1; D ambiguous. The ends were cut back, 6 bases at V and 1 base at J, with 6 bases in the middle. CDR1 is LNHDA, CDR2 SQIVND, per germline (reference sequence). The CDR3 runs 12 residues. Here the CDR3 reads CASRPWNTEAFF. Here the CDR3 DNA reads TGTGCCAGTAGGCCCTGGAACACTGAAGCTTTCTTT.

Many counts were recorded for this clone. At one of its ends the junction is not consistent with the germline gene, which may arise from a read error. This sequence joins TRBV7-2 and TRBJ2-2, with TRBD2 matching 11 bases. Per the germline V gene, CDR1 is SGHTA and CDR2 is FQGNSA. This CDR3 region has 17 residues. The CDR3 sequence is CASSAKGLAVNTGELFF. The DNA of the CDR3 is TGTGCCAGCAGCGCGAAGGGACTAGCGGTGAACACCGGGGAACTGTTTTTT.

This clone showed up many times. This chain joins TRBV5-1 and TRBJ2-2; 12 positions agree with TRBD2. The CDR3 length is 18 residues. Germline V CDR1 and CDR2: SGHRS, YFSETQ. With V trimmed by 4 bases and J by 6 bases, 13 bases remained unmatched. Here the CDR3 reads CASSTQGATSGSSGELFF. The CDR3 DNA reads TGCGCCAGCAGCACACAGGGGGCGACTAGCGGGAGTTCCGGGGAGCTGTTTTTT.